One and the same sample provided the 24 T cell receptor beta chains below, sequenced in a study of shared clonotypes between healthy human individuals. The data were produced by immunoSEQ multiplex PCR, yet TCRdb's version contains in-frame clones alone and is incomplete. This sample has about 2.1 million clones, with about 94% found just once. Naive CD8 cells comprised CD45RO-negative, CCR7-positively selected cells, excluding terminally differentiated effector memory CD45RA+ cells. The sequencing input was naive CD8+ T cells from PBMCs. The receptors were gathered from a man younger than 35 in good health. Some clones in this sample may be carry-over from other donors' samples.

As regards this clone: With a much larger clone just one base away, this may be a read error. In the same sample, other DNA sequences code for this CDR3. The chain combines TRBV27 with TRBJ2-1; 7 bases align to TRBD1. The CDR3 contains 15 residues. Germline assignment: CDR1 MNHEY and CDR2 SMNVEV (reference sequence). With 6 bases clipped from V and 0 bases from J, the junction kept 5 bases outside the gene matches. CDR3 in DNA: TGTGCCAGCAGCCCGGACAGGAGCTCCTACAATGAGCAGTTCTTC. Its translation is CASSPDRSSYNEQFF.

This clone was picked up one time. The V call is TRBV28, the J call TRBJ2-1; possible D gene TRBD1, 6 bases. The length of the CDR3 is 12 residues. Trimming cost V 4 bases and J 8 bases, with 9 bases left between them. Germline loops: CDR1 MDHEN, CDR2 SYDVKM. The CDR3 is CASSYRDDEQFF. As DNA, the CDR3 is TGTGCCAGCAGTTACAGGGACGATGAGCAGTTCTTC. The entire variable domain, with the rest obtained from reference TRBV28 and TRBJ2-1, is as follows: DVKVTQSSRYLVKRTGEKVFLECVQDMDHENMFWYRQDPGLGLRLIYFSYDVKMKEKGDIPEGYSVSREKKERFSLILESASTNQTSMYLCASSYRDDEQFFGPGTRLTVL.

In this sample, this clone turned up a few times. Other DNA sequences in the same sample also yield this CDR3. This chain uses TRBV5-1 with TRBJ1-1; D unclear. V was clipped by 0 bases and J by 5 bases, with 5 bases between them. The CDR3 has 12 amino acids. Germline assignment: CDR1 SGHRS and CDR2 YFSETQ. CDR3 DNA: TGCGCCAGCAGCTTGGTTGGGACTGAAGCTTTCTTT. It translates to CASSLVGTEAFF.

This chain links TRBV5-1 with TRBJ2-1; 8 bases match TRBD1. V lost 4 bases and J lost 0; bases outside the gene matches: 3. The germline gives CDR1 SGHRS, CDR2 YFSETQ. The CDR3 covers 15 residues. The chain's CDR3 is CASSDTGGSYNEQFF. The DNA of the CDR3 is TGCGCCAGCAGCGACACAGGGGGCTCCTACAATGAGCAGTTCTTC. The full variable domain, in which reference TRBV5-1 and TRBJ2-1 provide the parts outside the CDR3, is KAGVTQTPRYLIKTRGQQVTLSCSPISGHRSVSWYQQTPGQGLQFLFEYFSETQRNKGNFPGRFSGRQFSNSRSEMNVSTLELGDSALYLCASSDTGGSYNEQFFGPGTRLTVL.

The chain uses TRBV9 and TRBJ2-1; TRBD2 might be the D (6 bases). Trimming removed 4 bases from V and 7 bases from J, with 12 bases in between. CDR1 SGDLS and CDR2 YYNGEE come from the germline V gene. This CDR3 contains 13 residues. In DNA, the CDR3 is TGTGCCAGCAGCCCCCCCGCGGGGAATGAGCAGTTCTTC. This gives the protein CASSPPAGNEQFF.

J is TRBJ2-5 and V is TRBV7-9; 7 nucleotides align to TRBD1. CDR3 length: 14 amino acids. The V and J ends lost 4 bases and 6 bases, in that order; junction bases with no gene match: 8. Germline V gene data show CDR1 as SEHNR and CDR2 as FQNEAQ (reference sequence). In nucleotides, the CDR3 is TGTGCCAGCAGCTATACCCGACAGGGCAAGACCCAGTACTTC. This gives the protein CASSYTRQGKTQYF.

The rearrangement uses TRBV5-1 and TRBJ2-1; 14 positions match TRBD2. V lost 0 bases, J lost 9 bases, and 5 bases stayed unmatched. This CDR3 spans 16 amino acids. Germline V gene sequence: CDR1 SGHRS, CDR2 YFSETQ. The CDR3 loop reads CASSLGGLAGASEQFF. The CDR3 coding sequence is TGCGCCAGCAGCTTGGGGGGACTAGCGGGAGCAAGTGAGCAGTTCTTC.

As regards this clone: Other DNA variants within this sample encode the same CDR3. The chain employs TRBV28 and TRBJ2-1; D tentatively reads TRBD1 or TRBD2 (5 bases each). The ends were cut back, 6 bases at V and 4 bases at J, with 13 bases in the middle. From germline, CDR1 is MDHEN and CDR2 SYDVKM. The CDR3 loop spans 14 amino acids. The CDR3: CASSLRGAYNEQFF. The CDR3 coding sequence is TGTGCCAGCAGCCTTCGAGGGGCGTACAATGAGCAGTTCTTC.

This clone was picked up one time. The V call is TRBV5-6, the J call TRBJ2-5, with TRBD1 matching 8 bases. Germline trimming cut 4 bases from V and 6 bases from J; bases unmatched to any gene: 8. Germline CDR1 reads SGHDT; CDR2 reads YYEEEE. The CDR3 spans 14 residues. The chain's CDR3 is CASSPRQGIQTQYF. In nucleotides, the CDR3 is TGTGCCAGCAGCCCGAGACAGGGGATACAGACCCAGTACTTC.

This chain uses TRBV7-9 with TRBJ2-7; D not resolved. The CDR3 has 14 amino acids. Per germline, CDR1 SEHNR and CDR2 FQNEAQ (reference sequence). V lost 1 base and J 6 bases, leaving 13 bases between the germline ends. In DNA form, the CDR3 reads TGTGCCAGCAGCTTAGGCGAGATCCCGCTCGAGCAGTACTTC. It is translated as CASSLGEIPLEQYF.

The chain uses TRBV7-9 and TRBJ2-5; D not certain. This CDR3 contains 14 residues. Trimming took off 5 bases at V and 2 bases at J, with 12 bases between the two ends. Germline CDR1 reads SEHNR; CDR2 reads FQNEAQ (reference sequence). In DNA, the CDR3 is TGTGCCAGCAGCCCCCAGGTCAGGCAAGAGACCCAGTACTTC. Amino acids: CASSPQVRQETQYF.

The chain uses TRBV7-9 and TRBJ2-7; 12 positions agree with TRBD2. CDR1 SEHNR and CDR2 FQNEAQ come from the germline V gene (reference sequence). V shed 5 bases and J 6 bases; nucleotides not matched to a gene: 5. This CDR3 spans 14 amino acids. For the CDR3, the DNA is TGTGCCAGCAGCCAGACTAGCGGGAGTTTCGAGCAGTACTTC. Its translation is CASSQTSGSFEQYF.

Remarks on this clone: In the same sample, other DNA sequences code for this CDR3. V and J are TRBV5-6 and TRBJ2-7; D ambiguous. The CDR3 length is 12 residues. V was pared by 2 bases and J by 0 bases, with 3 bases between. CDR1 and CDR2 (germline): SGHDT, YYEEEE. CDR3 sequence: CASSFSSYEQYF. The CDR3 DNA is TGTGCCAGCAGCTTCAGCTCCTACGAGCAGTACTTC.

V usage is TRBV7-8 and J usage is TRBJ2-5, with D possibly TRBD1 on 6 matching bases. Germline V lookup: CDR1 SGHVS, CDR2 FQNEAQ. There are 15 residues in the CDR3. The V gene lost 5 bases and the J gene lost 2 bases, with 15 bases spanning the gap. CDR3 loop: CASSPLSGVQETQYF. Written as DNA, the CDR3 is TGTGCCAGCAGCCCGCTCTCAGGGGTACAAGAGACCCAGTACTTC.

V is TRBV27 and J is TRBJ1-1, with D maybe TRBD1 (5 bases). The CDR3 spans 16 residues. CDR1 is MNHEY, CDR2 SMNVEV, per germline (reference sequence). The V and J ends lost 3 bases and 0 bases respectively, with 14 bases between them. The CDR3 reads CASSLTDPFMNTEAFF. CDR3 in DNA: TGTGCCAGCAGTTTGACAGACCCTTTCATGAACACTGAAGCTTTCTTT.

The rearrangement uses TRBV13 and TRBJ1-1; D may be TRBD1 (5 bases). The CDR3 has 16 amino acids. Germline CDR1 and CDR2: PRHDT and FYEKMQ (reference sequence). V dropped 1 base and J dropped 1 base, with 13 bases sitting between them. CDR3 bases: TGTGCCAGCAGCTTAGAGGGACCGACTCCGAACACTGAAGCTTTCTTT. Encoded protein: CASSLEGPTPNTEAFF.

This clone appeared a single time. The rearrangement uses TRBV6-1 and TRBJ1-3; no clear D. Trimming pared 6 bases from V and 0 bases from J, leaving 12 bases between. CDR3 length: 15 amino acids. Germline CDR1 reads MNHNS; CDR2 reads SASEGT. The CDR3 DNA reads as TGTGCCAGCAGGGTCGAGATCACCTCTGGAAACACCATATATTTT. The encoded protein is CASRVEITSGNTIYF.

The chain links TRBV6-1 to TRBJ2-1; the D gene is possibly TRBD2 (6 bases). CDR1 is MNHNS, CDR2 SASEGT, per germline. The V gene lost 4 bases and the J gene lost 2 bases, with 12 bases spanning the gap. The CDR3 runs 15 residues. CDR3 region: CASSAIAEPYNEQFF. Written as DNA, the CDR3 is TGTGCCAGCAGTGCCATAGCGGAGCCCTACAATGAGCAGTTCTTC.

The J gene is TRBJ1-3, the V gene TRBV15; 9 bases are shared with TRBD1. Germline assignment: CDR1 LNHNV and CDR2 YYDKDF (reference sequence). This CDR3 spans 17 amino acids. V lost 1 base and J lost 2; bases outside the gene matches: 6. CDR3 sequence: CATSRGVTGGAGNTIYF. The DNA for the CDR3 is TGTGCCACCAGCAGAGGTGTTACAGGGGGCGCTGGAAACACCATATATTTT.

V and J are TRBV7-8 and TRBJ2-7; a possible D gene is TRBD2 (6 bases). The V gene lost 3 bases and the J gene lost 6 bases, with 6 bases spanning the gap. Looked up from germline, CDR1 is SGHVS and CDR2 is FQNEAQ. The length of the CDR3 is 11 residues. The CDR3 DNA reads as TGTGCCAGCAGCTTCGGGGGCGAGCAGTACTTC. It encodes CASSFGGEQYF. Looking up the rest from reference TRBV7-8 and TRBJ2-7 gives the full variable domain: GAGVSQSPRYKVAKRGQDVALRCDPISGHVSLFWYQQALGQGPEFLTYFQNEAQLDKSGLPSDRFFAERPEGSVSTLKIQRTQQEDSAVYLCASSFGGEQYFGPGTRLTVT.

The DNA of the CDR3 is TGTGCCAGCAGTTGGAAAATGGAGGTATCTAACTATGGCTACACCTTC. Translated, it gives CASSWKMEVSNYGYTF. The gene calls are TRBV7-3 and TRBJ1-2; no firm D call. Germline CDR1 reads SGHTA; CDR2 reads FQGTGA. V was cut by 6 bases and J by 0 bases, with 17 bases left in between. The CDR3 length is 16 residues.

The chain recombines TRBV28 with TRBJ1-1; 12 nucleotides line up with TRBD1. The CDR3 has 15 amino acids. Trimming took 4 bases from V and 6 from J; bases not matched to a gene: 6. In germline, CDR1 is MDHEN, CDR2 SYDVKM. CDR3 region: CASSSGTGGWAEAFF. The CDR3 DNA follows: TGTGCCAGCAGTTCCGGGACAGGGGGCTGGGCTGAAGCTTTCTTT.

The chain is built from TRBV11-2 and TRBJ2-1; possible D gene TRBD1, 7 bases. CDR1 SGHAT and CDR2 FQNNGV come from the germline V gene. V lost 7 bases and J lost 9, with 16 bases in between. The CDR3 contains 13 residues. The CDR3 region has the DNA TGTGCCAGCACGGAGGGGGCCTTACCTGAGCAGTTCTTC. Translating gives CASTEGALPEQFF.

The CDR3 protein is CAISGGTGYGYTF. DNA of the CDR3: TGTGCCATCAGTGGGGGGACAGGGTATGGCTACACCTTC. V is TRBV10-3 and J is TRBJ1-2; 9 positions agree with TRBD1. The CDR3 is 13 residues long. Per germline, CDR1 ENHRY and CDR2 SYGVKD. The V gene end was trimmed by 4 bases and the J gene end by 5 bases; junction bases not matched to a gene: 2.